Listed below are T cell receptor beta chains from one sample, sequenced in a study of blood T cell repertoires in COVID-19. The data were produced by immunoSEQ multiplex PCR, yet TCRdb's version contains in-frame clones alone and is incomplete. Of roughly 90,000 clones in the sample, around 87% were seen once. Material for sequencing was peripheral blood. The source is a human donor in a cohort sampled during active COVID-19. Both conserved end residues are part of each CDR3.

j_call v_call cdr3_aa
TRBJ1-6 TRBV27 CASSLARVNSPLHF
TRBJ2-7 TRBV28 CASSWSSREQYF
TRBJ1-5 TRBV28 CASSLRKGIGNQPQHF
TRBJ1-2 TRBV5-8 CASSLRQGPEGYTF
TRBJ2-1 TRBV5-1 CASSLKAGGPYNEQFF
TRBJ2-1 TRBV19 CASSIGGGGSNEQFF
TRBJ2-1 TRBV29-1 CSVGLAATYNEQFF
TRBJ1-1 TRBV9 CASSVGTGTGGAYTEAFF
TRBJ2-7 TRBV9 CASSPGPTGNEQYF
TRBJ2-1 TRBV9 CASSASAGATYNEQFF
TRBJ1-2 TRBV3-1/TRBV3-2 CASSRSQPGIYGHTF
TRBJ1-2 TRBV30 CAWSVSGQGARGNYGYTF
TRBJ2-1 TRBV5-1 CASSLVVAGVEQFF
TRBJ1-4 TRBV2 CASSEARQGNEKLFF
TRBJ2-1 TRBV20-1 CSASDVSEQFF